This T cell receptor (beta chain) comes out of a study of early T cells in non-severe SARS-CoV-2 infection. Study-wide background: Sequenced material consisted of bulk RNA (from unsorted whole blood), and chains were unpaired. The study's findings and limits: Matching results from VDJdb favored anti-spike CD8 responses, leaving private and CD4 specificities undetected.

This clonotype has only a few counts. Its matching antigen is unknown. The germline V gene has CDR1 MNHNS and CDR2 SASEGT. The CDR3 has 17 residues. V was shortened by 1 base and J by 3 bases, with 16 bases between the two germline ends. Individual cDNA molecules each received unique molecular identifiers attached to them. One entry per CDR3 protein, called by TCRdb with MiXCR from the 5' RACE reads. The data hold approximately 49,000 distinct CDR3 sequences, with 12% observed a single time. The chain uses TRBV6-1 and TRBJ1-5; D is ambiguous. The clonotype originates from an adult who was a healthcare worker with PCR-confirmed SARS-CoV-2 infection or an uninfected control (not recorded which). The sequenced sample was whole blood. The CDR3 DNA is TGTGCCAGCAGTGAAGGAGGTGGAAGCAGACTCAATCAGCCCCAGCATTTT. It is translated as CASSEGGGSRLNQPQHF.